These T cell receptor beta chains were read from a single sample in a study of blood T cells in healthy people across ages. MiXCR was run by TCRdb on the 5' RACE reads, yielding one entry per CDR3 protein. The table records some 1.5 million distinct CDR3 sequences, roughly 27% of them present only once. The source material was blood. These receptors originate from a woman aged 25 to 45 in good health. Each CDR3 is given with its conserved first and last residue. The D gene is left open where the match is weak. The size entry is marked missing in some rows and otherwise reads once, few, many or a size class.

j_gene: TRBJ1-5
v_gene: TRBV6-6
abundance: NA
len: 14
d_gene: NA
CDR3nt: TGTGCCAGCGGGGGGTGGGGGGCCAATCAGCCCCAGCATTTT
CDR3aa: CASGGWGANQPQHF

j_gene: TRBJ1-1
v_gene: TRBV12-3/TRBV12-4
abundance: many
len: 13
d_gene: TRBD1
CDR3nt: TGTGCCAGCAGGGACAGGGCGAACACTGAAGCTTTCTTT
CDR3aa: CASRDRANTEAFF

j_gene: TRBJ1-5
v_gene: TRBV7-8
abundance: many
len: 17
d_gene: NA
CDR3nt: TGTGCCAGCAGCTTAGGGACTCCAGGTCTAGGCAATCAGCCCCAGCATTTT
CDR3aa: CASSLGTPGLGNQPQHF

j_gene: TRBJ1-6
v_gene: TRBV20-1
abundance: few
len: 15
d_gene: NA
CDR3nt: TGCAGTGCTGTATCAGGGTCCTCCTATAATTCACCCCTCCACTTT
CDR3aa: CSAVSGSSYNSPLHF

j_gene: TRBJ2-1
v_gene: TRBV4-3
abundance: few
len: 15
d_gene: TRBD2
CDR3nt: TGCGCCAGCAGCCAAGCAAGCCTAGCGGGGGCGGAGCAGTTCTTC
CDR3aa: CASSQASLAGAEQFF

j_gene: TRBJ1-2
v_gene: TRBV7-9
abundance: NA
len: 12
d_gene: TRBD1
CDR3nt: TGTGCCAGCACTCTAGACAGGGCGTACTACACCTTC
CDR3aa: CASTLDRAYYTF

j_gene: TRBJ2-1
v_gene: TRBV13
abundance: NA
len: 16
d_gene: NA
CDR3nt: TGTGCCAGCAGCTACCTTACTAGCTGGTATCCCGATGAGCAGTTCTTC
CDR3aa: CASSYLTSWYPDEQFF

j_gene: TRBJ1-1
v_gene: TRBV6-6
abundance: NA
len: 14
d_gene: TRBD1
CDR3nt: TGTGCCAGCAGTACGCGGGACAGGGTTACTGAAGCTTTCTTT
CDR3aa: CASSTRDRVTEAFF

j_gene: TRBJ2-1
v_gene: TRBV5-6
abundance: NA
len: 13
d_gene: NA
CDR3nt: TGTGCCAGCAGCTTGTTCCCTCACAATGAGCAGTTCTTC
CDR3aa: CASSLFPHNEQFF

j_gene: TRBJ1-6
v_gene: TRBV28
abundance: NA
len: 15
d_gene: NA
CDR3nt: TGTGCCAGCAGACTACTGGGGCCATCTAATTCACCCCTCCACTTT
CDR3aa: CASRLLGPSNSPLHF

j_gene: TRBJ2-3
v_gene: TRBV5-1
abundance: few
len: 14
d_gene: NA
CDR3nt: TGCGCCAGCTACTCTGTTCCTAGCACAGATACGCAGTATTTT
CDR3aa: CASYSVPSTDTQYF

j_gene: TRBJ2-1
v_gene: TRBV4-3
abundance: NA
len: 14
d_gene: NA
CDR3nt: TGCGCCAGCAGCCAAGAAGGGGGGGAGAGTGAGCAGTTCTTC
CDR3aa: CASSQEGGESEQFF

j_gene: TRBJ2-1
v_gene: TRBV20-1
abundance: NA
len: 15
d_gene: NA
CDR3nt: TGCAGTGCTAGAGATCTGGACCAGGCCCTTCATGAGCAGTTCTTC
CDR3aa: CSARDLDQALHEQFF

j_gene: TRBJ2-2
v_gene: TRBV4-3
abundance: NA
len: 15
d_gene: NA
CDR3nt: TGCGCCAGCAGCCAAGACAGGGACGCCACCGGGGAGCTGTTTTTT
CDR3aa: CASSQDRDATGELFF

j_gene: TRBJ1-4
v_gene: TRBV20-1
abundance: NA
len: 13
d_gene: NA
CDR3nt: TGCAGTGCCACCAGACGGCGAGGGGAAAAACTGTTTTTT
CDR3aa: CSATRRRGEKLFF